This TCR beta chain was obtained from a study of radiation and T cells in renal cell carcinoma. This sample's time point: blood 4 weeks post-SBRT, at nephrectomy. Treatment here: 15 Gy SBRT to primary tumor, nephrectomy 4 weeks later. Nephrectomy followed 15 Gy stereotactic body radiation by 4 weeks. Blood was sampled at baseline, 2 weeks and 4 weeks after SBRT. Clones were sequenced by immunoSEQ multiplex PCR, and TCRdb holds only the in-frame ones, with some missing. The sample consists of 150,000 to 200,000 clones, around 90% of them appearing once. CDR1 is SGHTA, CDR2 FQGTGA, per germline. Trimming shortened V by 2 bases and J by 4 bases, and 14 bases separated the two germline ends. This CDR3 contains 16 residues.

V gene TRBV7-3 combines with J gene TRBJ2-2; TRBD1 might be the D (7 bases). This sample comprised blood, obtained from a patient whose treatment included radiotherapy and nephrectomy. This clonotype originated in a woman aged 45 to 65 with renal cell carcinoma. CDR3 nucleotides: TGTGCCAGCAGCTTAGGAGGGGGCGCCCCCACCGGGGAGCTGTTTTTT. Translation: CASSLGGGAPTGELFF.